Below, 6 T cell receptor beta chains from the same sample are listed, as sequenced in a study of T cells in Graves' hyperthyroidism and ophthalmopathy. There were TCR beta CDR3 regions amplified from RNA transcripts. An initial round of RT-PCR targeting the TCR CDR3 relied on the HTBI primer set. TCRdb analysed the multiplex PCR reads with MiXCR anew, one entry per CDR3 protein. Among 350,000 to 450,000 distinct CDR3 sequences listed, roughly 13% were seen once. The sample taken for sequencing was blood. Source of these receptors: a woman in her sixties with Graves' hyperthyroidism.

In its sample, this clonotype was seen many times. J is TRBJ2-7 and V is TRBV27; D remains ambiguous. This CDR3 has 13 amino acids. Trimming stripped 2 bases from V and 7 bases from J, with 12 bases between. From germline, CDR1 is MNHEY and CDR2 SMNVEV (reference sequence). DNA for the CDR3: TGTGCCAGCAGTTTAAATACCCCGACTGAGCAGTACTTC. Amino acids: CASSLNTPTEQYF.

This clonotype was detected a few times. This chain links TRBV3-1 with TRBJ2-7; the D is unclear. The CDR3 length is 16 residues. CDR1 LGHDT and CDR2 YNNKEL come from the germline V gene (reference sequence). V was trimmed by 0 bases and J by 5 bases, leaving 17 bases between them. The CDR3 coding sequence is TGTGCCAGCAGCCAAGATAGGGCCCCCCCTGGGCACGAGCAGTACTTC. Its translation: CASSQDRAPPGHEQYF.

This clonotype has more than one count but fewer than ten. V usage is TRBV10-1 and J usage is TRBJ2-2; 11 bases are shared with TRBD2. The CDR3 is made up of 15 amino acids. Germline V gene lookup returns CDR1 WNHNN and CDR2 SYGVQD (reference sequence). V lost 3 bases, J lost 4 bases, and 1 base stayed unmatched. Here the CDR3 DNA reads TGCGCCAGCAGTGATAGCGGGAGGGCCACCGGGGAGCTGTTTTTT. Amino acid sequence: CASSDSGRATGELFF.

The chain employs TRBV19 and TRBJ1-2, with D tentatively TRBD1 (5 bases). The CDR3 extends over 15 amino acids. CDR1 is LNHDA and CDR2 is SQIVND in the germline V gene (reference sequence). V lost 3 bases to trimming and J lost 3 bases, with 14 bases between them. CDR3 DNA: TGTGCCAGTAGTATGACAGAACTTGTGGACTATGGCTACACCTTC. Amino acid sequence: CASSMTELVDYGYTF. The entire variable domain, with the rest obtained from reference TRBV19 and TRBJ1-2, is as follows: DGGITQSPKYLFRKEGQNVTLSCEQNLNHDAMYWYRQDPGQGLRLIYYSQIVNDFQKGDIAEGYSVSREKKESFPLTVTSAQKNPTAFYLCASSMTELVDYGYTFGSGTRLTVV.

A remark on this clonotype: Given a much more abundant clone one base away, this may be a read error. For the CDR3, the DNA is TGCAGTGCTAGAGATCGGTCTAGCGGGAGCCTCAATGAGCAGTACTTC. Translation gives CSARDRSSGSLNEQYF. The rearrangement links TRBV20-1 to TRBJ2-7; 10 bases match TRBD2. CDR1 and CDR2 from the germline V gene are DFQATT and SNEGSKA (reference sequence). CDR3 length: 16 amino acids. Losses at the gene ends were 0 bases for V and 7 bases for J; bases not matched to a gene: 12.

This clonotype was counted many times. The chain couples TRBV28 to TRBJ1-1, with D tentatively TRBD1 (5 bases). The CDR3 is 14 amino acids. CDR1 is MDHEN and CDR2 is SYDVKM in the germline V gene. V was shortened by 2 bases and J by 4 bases, with 11 bases between the two germline ends. CDR3: CASSLTGERTEAFF. In nucleotides, the CDR3 is TGTGCCAGCAGTTTAACGGGGGAGCGCACTGAAGCTTTCTTT.